The next 10 T cell receptor beta chains were all read from a single sample in a study of T cell repertoires in cytomegalovirus infection. Using its own MiXCR run on the reads, TCRdb lists one record per CDR3 protein. Among around 320,000 distinct CDR3 sequences listed, over 7.5% were seen once. Sequences were obtained from PBMCs. The receptors were sampled from a human donor in good health (CMV status not recorded). Some clones in this sample may be carry-over from other donors' samples.

This clonotype was seen at least ten times. The chain is built from TRBV12-3 or TRBV12-4 and TRBJ1-1, with D hard to call. The CDR3 has 16 residues. V lost 6 bases and J 0 bases, leaving 17 bases between the germline ends. Here the CDR3 DNA reads TGTGCCAGCAGGGGTCGTCTCCTTCCCATGAACACTGAAGCTTTCTTT. Protein sequence: CASRGRLLPMNTEAFF.

This clonotype has ten or more counts. V gene TRBV7-8 combines with J gene TRBJ2-1; 8 bases fit TRBD1. The CDR3 has 15 residues. Germline V gene data show CDR1 as SGHVS and CDR2 as FQNEAQ. Trimming cost V 5 bases and J 1 base; bases outside gene matches: 4. In nucleotides, the CDR3 is TGTGCCAGCAGCGCTAGACAGGGGTCCTACAATGAGCAGTTCTTC. Encoded protein: CASSARQGSYNEQFF.

This clonotype was picked up many times. The J gene is TRBJ2-5, the V gene TRBV7-2; possible D gene TRBD1, 6 bases. Germline CDR1 is SGHTA and CDR2 is FQGNSA. V was trimmed by 0 bases and J by 5 bases, leaving 13 bases between them. This CDR3 has 15 amino acids. This chain's CDR3 is CASSLATGWLETQYF. DNA of the CDR3: TGTGCCAGCAGCTTAGCAACAGGGTGGTTGGAGACCCAGTACTTC.

This clonotype was recorded many times. This chain uses TRBV7-3 with TRBJ2-3; 8 nucleotides match TRBD2. In germline, CDR1 is SGHTA, CDR2 FQGTGA. The CDR3 consists of 14 residues. The J segment lost 2 bases and the V segment lost 6 bases, leaving 4 bases of the junction unmatched. The CDR3 loop reads CASRAGATTDTQYF. For the CDR3, the DNA is TGTGCCAGCAGAGCGGGAGCGACCACAGATACGCAGTATTTT.

This clonotype was picked up many times. V usage is TRBV7-2 and J usage is TRBJ1-5; D is possibly TRBD1 (5 bases). Germline-derived CDR1 and CDR2 are SGHTA and FQGNSA. Trimming took 2 bases from V and 6 from J, leaving 14 bases between them. The CDR3 length is 15 residues. For the CDR3, the DNA is TGTGCCAGCAGCTTAACGAGGGGTCGAACTCAGCCCCAGCATTTT. Amino acids: CASSLTRGRTQPQHF.

This clonotype showed up just a few times. This chain uses TRBV15 with TRBJ2-6; D tentatively reads TRBD1 or TRBD2 (5 bases each). The CDR3 covers 16 residues. Germline V gene data show CDR1 as LNHNV and CDR2 as YYDKDF (reference sequence). V was cut by 3 bases and J by 0 bases, with 9 bases left in between. CDR3 DNA sequence: TGTGCCACCAGCAGCAGGGACGACTCTGGGGCCAACGTCCTGACTTTC. Translated: CATSSRDDSGANVLTF.

This clonotype was observed many times. The chain links TRBV12-3 or TRBV12-4 to TRBJ2-2, with TRBD1 identical over 9 bases. V shed 5 bases, J shed 7 bases, and the junction held 11 bases outside the gene matches. CDR3 size: 16 residues. This CDR3 is CASSLGQGRTDGELFF. The CDR3 coding sequence is TGTGCCAGCAGTCTCGGACAGGGGCGAACGGACGGGGAGCTGTTTTTT.

The chain joins TRBV7-6 to TRBJ2-5; 9 bases align to TRBD1. Germline V gives CDR1 SGHVS, CDR2 FNYEAQ. V shed 5 bases and J 4 bases; nucleotides not matched to a gene: 11. The CDR3 spans 16 residues. The CDR3 spells CASSPQDRGGGETQYF. The CDR3 DNA reads TGTGCCAGCAGCCCCCAGGACAGGGGAGGGGGAGAGACCCAGTACTTC.

A few counts support this clonotype. The rearrangement joins TRBV12-3 or TRBV12-4 to TRBJ1-1; D is uncertain. The V and J ends lost 8 bases and 0 bases respectively, with 13 bases between them. This CDR3 is 14 amino acids long. The CDR3 DNA reads as TGTGCCAGCGCACTCTTAAGCATGAACACTGAAGCTTTCTTT. It is translated as CASALLSMNTEAFF.

The sample holds many counts of this clonotype. V usage is TRBV28 and J usage is TRBJ2-7; D is ambiguous. Trimming left V 4 bases short and J 3 bases short, with 7 bases between. CDR3 length equals 12 residues. Germline CDR1 MDHEN, CDR2 SYDVKM. CDR3 in DNA: TGTGCCAGCAGTTCCTCCATCTACGAGCAGTACTTC. Translating gives CASSSSIYEQYF.